Following are 25 T cell receptor beta chains from one sample sequenced in a study of cytomegalovirus exposure and HLA in healthy donors. 60 Vbeta and 13 Jbeta primers were used in PCR. Assay: immunoSEQ multiplex PCR; the TCRdb copy retains only in-frame clones and omits some. Of fewer than 110,000 clones listed, around three quarters are singletons. Sample: PBMCs. The receptor source for this set is a man between 40 and 49 years old in good health and CMV-seronegative.

Written as DNA, the CDR3 is TGTGCCAGCAGTCAGGGGGAGGTTGCCAACGTCCTGACTTTC. Amino acids: CASSQGEVANVLTF. The chain recombines TRBV2 with TRBJ2-6; D perhaps matches TRBD1 (7 bases). V lost 5 bases, J lost 7 bases, and 12 bases lay in between. This CDR3 contains 14 residues. Germline V lookup: CDR1 SNHLY, CDR2 FYNNEI.

The CDR3 reads CAISPSGLRREEKLFF. The CDR3 DNA sequence: TGTGCCATCAGTCCCTCCGGGCTCCGGAGGGAAGAAAAACTGTTTTTT. The V gene is TRBV10-3, the J gene TRBJ1-4, with D unresolved. The V end was cut by 5 bases, the J end by 8 bases, with 21 bases between. Germline CDR1 reads ENHRY; CDR2 reads SYGVKD. This CDR3 has 16 residues.

This clone has only one observation. A read error may account for a junction end that differs from germline. The V and J genes are TRBV7-9 and TRBJ1-2, with 10 bases that match TRBD1. Germline V gene data show CDR1 as SEHNR and CDR2 as FQNEAQ (reference sequence). CDR3 length: 14 residues. In nucleotides, the CDR3 is TGTTCCAGCAGCTTCGACAGGGGGCAGATTGGCTACACCTTC. This encodes CSSSFDRGQIGYTF.

V usage is TRBV19 and J usage is TRBJ2-1; 7 bases align to TRBD1. With V trimmed by 4 bases and J by 8 bases, 8 bases remained unmatched. The CDR3 sequence is 14 residues long. Per the germline V gene, CDR1 is LNHDA and CDR2 is SQIVND (reference sequence). The CDR3 DNA follows: TGTGCCAGTAGTACGATCGACAGGGTGGATGAGCAGTTCTTC. It yields the protein CASSTIDRVDEQFF.

This clone showed up just once. This sequence joins TRBV18 and TRBJ1-1; D possibly corresponds to TRBD1 (6 bases). The CDR3 is 14 amino acids. Germline CDR1 and CDR2: KGHSH and LQKENI. The V gene lost 2 bases and the J gene lost 3 bases, with 10 bases spanning the gap. The CDR3 nucleotides are TGTGCCAGCTCACCAGGGACACCTCACACTGAAGCTTTCTTT. Translation: CASSPGTPHTEAFF.

In its sample, this clone was seen a few times. The V gene is TRBV6-5, the J gene TRBJ1-6; TRBD1 agrees at 8 bases. The CDR3 spans 14 residues. With 7 bases clipped from V and 10 bases from J, the junction kept 9 bases outside the gene matches. Germline CDR1 MNHEY, CDR2 SVGAGI. The CDR3 DNA reads as TGTGCCAGCACCCACGGACAGGGACGATCACCCCTCCACTTT. It yields the protein CASTHGQGRSPLHF.

The CDR3 sequence: CASRSTPGQENTGELFF. Here the CDR3 DNA reads TGTGCAAGTCGCTCTACACCGGGACAGGAGAACACCGGGGAGCTGTTTTTT. The rearrangement uses TRBV12-2 and TRBJ2-2; the table gives TRBD1 as D, unverified against the DNA. TRBV12-2 is recorded as a pseudogene. The CDR3 has 17 amino acids.

In its sample, this clone was seen a few times. The chain is built from TRBV7-9 and TRBJ1-1, with D unclear. V was cut by 4 bases and J by 8 bases, with 11 bases left in between. Per the germline V gene, CDR1 is SEHNR and CDR2 is FQNEAQ (reference sequence). The CDR3 sequence is 12 residues long. CDR3 protein: CASSSRGGEAFF. The CDR3 nucleotides are TGTGCCAGCAGCTCTCGCGGAGGGGAAGCTTTCTTT.

J is TRBJ2-7 and V is TRBV12-5; a possible D gene is TRBD2 (5 bases). Germline V gives CDR1 LGHNT, CDR2 FRNRAP. V was clipped by 2 bases and J by 1 base, with 12 bases between them. This CDR3 contains 15 residues. CDR3: CASGLWAGGSYEQYF. The CDR3 region has the DNA TGTGCTAGTGGTTTGTGGGCGGGTGGGTCCTACGAGCAGTACTTC.

This clone was counted a single time. V gene TRBV10-2 combines with J gene TRBJ2-7, with 7 positions matching TRBD2. The CDR3 loop spans 15 amino acids. Germline V CDR1 and CDR2: WSHSY, SAAADI. After removal of 5 bases from V and 4 bases from J, the junction contained 11 bases not matched to a gene. Here the CDR3 reads CASSPDGGMAYEQYF. CDR3 bases: TGCGCCAGCAGTCCAGACGGGGGGATGGCTTACGAGCAGTACTTC.

The chain uses TRBV6-6 and TRBJ1-5, with D possibly being TRBD1 (5 bases). Germline lookup yields CDR1 MNHNY and CDR2 SVGAGI (reference sequence). The germline V and J ends were trimmed by 2 bases and 1 base, with 12 bases remaining between them. The CDR3 runs 16 residues. The CDR3 sequence: CASSYGTRVSNQPQHF. The CDR3 bases are TGTGCCAGCAGTTACGGGACTCGGGTGAGCAATCAGCCCCAGCATTTT.

This chain joins TRBV27 and TRBJ1-1; no firm D call. The CDR3 is 12 amino acids. In germline, CDR1 is MNHEY, CDR2 SMNVEV (reference sequence). V dropped 5 bases and J dropped 7 bases, with 11 bases sitting between them. The CDR3 here is CASSTGAHEAFF. The CDR3 DNA follows: TGTGCCAGCAGTACCGGAGCGCATGAAGCTTTCTTT.

V usage is TRBV21-1 and J usage is TRBJ2-5; TRBD1 was called by the table and not checked on the DNA. TRBV21-1 has pseudogene status. The length of the CDR3 is 13 residues. CDR3 sequence reads: CASSKTLTETQYF. The CDR3 nucleotides read TGTGCCAGCAGCAAGACACTGACGGAGACCCAGTACTTC.

This sequence joins TRBV2 and TRBJ2-5, with a tentative D call TRBD2 (7 bases). Near its end, the DNA agrees better with TRBJ2-7, so the J call may be wrong. Germline lookup yields CDR1 SNHLY and CDR2 FYNNEI. The CDR3 contains 14 residues. The CDR3 sequence: CASMGAGVTYEQYF. The CDR3 DNA sequence: TGTGCCAGCATGGGGGCGGGGGTCACCTACGAGCAGTACTTC.

The chain combines TRBV2 with TRBJ1-2, with D perhaps matching TRBD1 (5 bases). This CDR3 is built from 16 residues. Per germline, CDR1 SNHLY and CDR2 FYNNEI. The V gene lost 1 base and the J gene lost 3 bases, with 15 bases spanning the gap. The CDR3 DNA is TGTGCCAGCAGTGAAGTGGGGGGGGTTATGGACTATGGCTACACCTTC. It encodes CASSEVGGVMDYGYTF.

This rearrangement joins TRBV5-1 to TRBJ1-2, with a possible D match to TRBD1 (5 bases). Germline CDR1 reads SGHRS; CDR2 reads YFSETQ. Trimming left V 0 bases short and J 6 bases short, with 12 bases between. This CDR3 has 14 residues. The CDR3 nucleotides are TGCGCCAGCAGCTTGGTAGGAGGGGAGGATGGCTACACCTTC. Translating it yields CASSLVGGEDGYTF.

The CDR3: CAWSTNTEAFF. The CDR3 DNA reads TGTGCCTGGAGTACAAACACTGAAGCTTTCTTT. The chain carries TRBV30 and TRBJ1-1; D not resolved. With 2 bases removed from V and 2 bases from J, the gap between germline ends came to 3 bases. The CDR3 sequence is 11 residues long. Germline lookup yields CDR1 GTSNPN and CDR2 SVGIG (reference sequence). The full variable domain, rest sourced from reference TRBV30 and TRBJ1-1, is SQTIHQWPATLVQPVGSPLSLECTVEGTSNPNLYWYRQAAGRGLQLLFYSVGIGQISSEVPQNLSASRPQDRQFILSSKKLLLSDSGFYLCAWSTNTEAFFGQGTRLTVV.

The chain recombines TRBV7-6 with TRBJ2-7, with TRBD2 matching over 13 bases. With 3 bases clipped from V and 0 bases from J, the junction kept 5 bases outside the gene matches. This CDR3 is built from 17 residues. Per the germline V gene, CDR1 is SGHVS and CDR2 is FNYEAQ. CDR3 nucleotides: TGTGCCAGCAGCTTCGAGACTAGCGGGGGGCTCTCCTACGAGCAGTACTTC. Its protein is CASSFETSGGLSYEQYF.

This chain links TRBV23-1 with TRBJ1-5; D ambiguous. TRBV23-1 is assigned to the ORF class and has an uncertain function. The CDR3 loop spans 18 amino acids. Trimming took off 4 bases at V and 3 bases at J, with 22 bases between the two ends. This chain's CDR3 is CASSPSVSREEVNQPQHF. CDR3 DNA: TGCGCCAGCAGTCCCTCGGTAAGTCGGGAAGAGGTCAATCAGCCCCAGCATTTT.

This clone was found once. The genes are TRBV18 and TRBJ2-5; 8 bases are shared with TRBD2. V dropped 4 bases and J dropped 5; count of bases not matched to a gene: 6. The CDR3 is 14 residues long. The germline V gene has CDR1 KGHSH and CDR2 LQKENI. The CDR3 region is CASSLAGFSETQYF. CDR3 DNA: TGTGCCAGCTCACTAGCGGGGTTTAGCGAGACCCAGTACTTC.

CDR3 loop: CASSPGTGVRGIPYEQYF. DNA for the CDR3: TGTGCCAGCAGTCCCGGGACAGGGGTACGGGGAATCCCCTACGAGCAGTACTTC. J is TRBJ2-7 and V is TRBV5-5; 10 bases match TRBD1. Per germline, CDR1 SGHKS and CDR2 YYEKEE (reference sequence). The junction had 16 bases not matched to a gene; V was cut back by 5 bases and J by 2 bases. The CDR3 length is 18 residues. The full variable domain, in which reference TRBV5-5 and TRBJ2-7 provide the parts outside the CDR3, is DAGVTQSPTHLIKTRGQQVTLRCSPISGHKSVSWYQQVLGQGPQFIFQYYEKEERGRGNFPDRFSARQFPNYSSELNVNALLLGDSALYLCASSPGTGVRGIPYEQYFGPGTRLTVT.

In DNA form, the CDR3 reads TGTGCCAGCAGCACAGCGGGGAACAGCCTTAATGAAAAACTGTTTTTT. This gives the protein CASSTAGNSLNEKLFF. V gene TRBV9 combines with J gene TRBJ1-4; unclear D gene. The germline V and J ends were trimmed by 4 bases and 4 bases, with 17 bases remaining between them. The CDR3 is 16 residues long. The germline V gene encodes CDR1 SGDLS and CDR2 YYNGEE.

This chain uses TRBV5-6 with TRBJ2-2; 11 nucleotides align to TRBD1. The CDR3 runs 16 residues. The V segment lost 4 bases and the J segment 7 bases; nucleotides outside the gene matches: 9. From germline, CDR1 is SGHDT and CDR2 YYEEEE. Here the CDR3 reads CASSGWDRGLIGELFF. CDR3 DNA sequence: TGTGCCAGCAGCGGCTGGGACAGGGGGTTGATCGGGGAGCTGTTTTTT.

This chain connects TRBV28 to TRBJ1-5; perhaps TRBD1 as D (6 bases). This CDR3 is built from 15 residues. Trimming shortened V by 3 bases and J by 8 bases, and 17 bases separated the two germline ends. CDR1 is MDHEN, CDR2 SYDVKM, per germline. This CDR3 reads CASSFAQGTVKPQHF. The CDR3 DNA reads TGTGCCAGCAGTTTTGCCCAGGGGACCGTTAAGCCCCAGCATTTT.

The chain uses TRBV5-4 and TRBJ1-1; D is possibly TRBD1 (5 bases). The CDR3 length is 13 residues. Trimming took off 4 bases at V and 1 base at J, with 8 bases between the two ends. CDR1 and CDR2 (germline): SGHNT, YYREEE (reference sequence). The chain's CDR3 is CASSPTGNTEAFF. The DNA for the CDR3 is TGTGCCAGCAGCCCCACAGGGAACACTGAAGCTTTCTTT.